This TCR beta chain was retrieved from a study of blood T cell repertoires in COVID-19. Study summary: Sources were T cells, B-cell-depleted T cells, or PBMCs; the material itself was cDNA or gDNA.

V shed 6 bases and J shed 5 bases, with 16 bases lying between them. CDR1 is MNHNY, CDR2 SVGAGI, per germline (reference sequence). This CDR3 spans 15 amino acids. Profiled with immunoSEQ multiplex PCR; TCRdb holds only in-frame clones, not every one. This table holds approximately 300,000 clones, around 90% found once. Sequenced input: peripheral blood. This sequence was found in a woman aged 50 to 60 with COVID-19, enrolled during active disease. The V and J genes are TRBV6-6 and TRBJ1-4; D call uncertain. In nucleotides, the CDR3 is TGTGCCAGCAGCCCCAGAGGACTTTTAAATGAAAAACTGTTTTTT. It is translated as CASSPRGLLNEKLFF.